Below are 29 T cell receptor beta chains sequenced from a single sample in a study of blood T cell repertoires in COVID-19. The assay was immunoSEQ multiplex PCR, and TCRdb's table has in-frame clones only and misses some. The sample carries 220,000 or so clones, around 90% recorded once. The source material was peripheral blood. These receptors came from a man in his sixties who had recovered from COVID-19.

The chain is built from TRBV5-6 and TRBJ2-5; 8 nucleotides agree with TRBD1. Losses at the gene ends were 2 bases for V and 5 bases for J; bases not matched to a gene: 8. CDR3 length equals 15 residues. Germline V gene lookup returns CDR1 SGHDT and CDR2 YYEEEE. Written as DNA, the CDR3 is TGTGCCAGCAGCTTCTACGGACAGGGCGGGGAGACCCAGTACTTC. Encoded protein: CASSFYGQGGETQYF.

The V call is TRBV10-3, the J call TRBJ2-3; no firm D call. Germline CDR1 reads ENHRY; CDR2 reads SYGVKD. V was cut by 2 bases and J by 0 bases, with 12 bases left in between. The CDR3 contains 16 residues. The CDR3 region has the DNA TGTGCCATCAGTGAGCGGGTAGCTGTTAGCACAGATACGCAGTATTTT. Its protein is CAISERVAVSTDTQYF.

The chain recombines TRBV6-1 with TRBJ2-2, with 7 bases matching TRBD2. The germline gives CDR1 MNHNS, CDR2 SASEGT. J gave up 0 bases and V 5 bases, and 3 bases lay outside the gene matches. CDR3 size: 15 residues. DNA for the CDR3: TGTGCCAGCAGTTCTAGCGGAGCGAACACCGGGGAGCTGTTTTTT. Translating gives CASSSSGANTGELFF.

The chain links TRBV7-2 to TRBJ1-1; maybe TRBD1 (6 bases). This CDR3 region has 14 residues. The germline gives CDR1 SGHTA, CDR2 FQGNSA. V lost 1 base and J lost 3, with 9 bases in between. CDR3 sequence (DNA): TGTGCCAGCAGCTTAGAGACAGGAGACACTGAAGCTTTCTTT. Encoded protein: CASSLETGDTEAFF.

The chain is built from TRBV28 and TRBJ2-5; 7 nucleotides line up with TRBD2. J lost 3 bases, V lost 4 bases, and 11 bases had no gene match. CDR1 MDHEN and CDR2 SYDVKM come from the germline V gene. The CDR3 is 16 amino acids. The CDR3 DNA sequence: TGTGCCAGCAGTTACCAAGCGGGACGTAACAAAGAGACCCAGTACTTC. Its translation is CASSYQAGRNKETQYF.

The rearrangement joins TRBV2 to TRBJ1-2; unclear D gene. Germline-derived CDR1 and CDR2 are SNHLY and FYNNEI. V dropped 5 bases and J dropped 2 bases, with 12 bases sitting between them. There are 14 residues in the CDR3. CDR3 sequence: CASSKEEGNYGYTF. The CDR3 DNA follows: TGTGCCAGCAGTAAGGAGGAAGGGAACTATGGCTACACCTTC.

The rearrangement uses TRBV21-1 and TRBJ2-3; the table names TRBD1, a call not compared with the DNA. TRBV21-1 is deemed a pseudogene. The CDR3 has 21 residues. DNA of the CDR3: TGTGCCAGCAGCAAAAAGGGGATTGTCCTTCCGCATTCCCTTTCCACAGATACGCAGTATTTT. This codes for CASSKKGIVLPHSLSTDTQYF.

V gene TRBV19 combines with J gene TRBJ1-1; 7 bases are shared with TRBD1. The germline V gene encodes CDR1 LNHDA and CDR2 SQIVND (reference sequence). V shed 4 bases, J shed 2 bases, and the junction held 4 bases outside the gene matches. This CDR3 spans 14 amino acids. The CDR3 region is CASSRHRGNTEAFF. The CDR3 DNA sequence: TGTGCCAGTAGTAGGCACAGGGGTAACACTGAAGCTTTCTTT. Filled out from reference TRBV19 and TRBJ1-1, the complete variable domain reads DGGITQSPKYLFRKEGQNVTLSCEQNLNHDAMYWYRQDPGQGLRLIYYSQIVNDFQKGDIAEGYSVSREKKESFPLTVTSAQKNPTAFYLCASSRHRGNTEAFFGQGTRLTVV.

The chain joins TRBV30 to TRBJ1-1, with no clear D. CDR1 is GTSNPN, CDR2 SVGIG, per germline (reference sequence). The CDR3 loop spans 14 amino acids. Trimming cost V 3 bases and J 5 bases, with 16 bases left between them. The DNA of the CDR3 is TGTGCCTGGAGCCCGCGGGCTGTTTGGACTGAAGCTTTCTTT. Protein sequence: CAWSPRAVWTEAFF.

The chain employs TRBV7-9 and TRBJ2-7, with D possibly matching TRBD2 (6 bases). Trimming pared 0 bases from V and 9 bases from J, leaving 15 bases between. There are 14 residues in the CDR3. Germline values: CDR1 SEHNR, CDR2 FQNEAQ (reference sequence). The CDR3 region has the DNA TGTGCCAGCAGCTTAGCGGGGACTGCGGATGTGCAGTACTTC. It yields the protein CASSLAGTADVQYF.

J is TRBJ2-7 and V is TRBV6-2 or TRBV6-3; 9 nucleotides line up with TRBD1. J gave up 2 bases and V 2 bases, and 10 bases lay outside the gene matches. The germline CDR1 and CDR2 sequences are MNHEY and SVGEGT. CDR3 length: 17 residues. CDR3 sequence (DNA): TGTGCCAGCAGTTACCGAGGGACCGGGACAGGGACCTACGAGCAGTACTTC. Translation gives CASSYRGTGTGTYEQYF.

This chain links TRBV11-3 with TRBJ2-5, with no clear D. This CDR3 region has 14 residues. The germline CDR1 and CDR2 sequences are SGHNT and YENEEA. V lost 3 bases, J lost 2 bases, and 10 bases lay in between. In DNA, the CDR3 is TGTGCCAGCAGCTTTGGCGGAGCGCAAGAGACCCAGTACTTC. Encoded protein: CASSFGGAQETQYF.

The J gene is TRBJ1-4, the V gene TRBV2, with TRBD1 as a possible D gene (5 bases). This CDR3 is 14 amino acids long. The germline V and J ends were trimmed by 9 bases and 4 bases, with 15 bases remaining between them. CDR1 and CDR2 (germline): SNHLY, FYNNEI. CDR3 region: CASTPLGLNEKLFF. Written as DNA, the CDR3 is TGTGCCAGTACGCCACTGGGACTTAATGAAAAACTGTTTTTT.

V gene TRBV27 combines with J gene TRBJ2-5, with D perhaps matching TRBD2 (6 bases). The CDR3 extends over 16 amino acids. From germline, CDR1 is MNHEY and CDR2 SMNVEV (reference sequence). The ends were cut back, 7 bases at V and 2 bases at J, with 20 bases in the middle. This CDR3 is CASTRLRGDRQETQYF. CDR3 coding DNA: TGTGCCAGCACTCGGTTGCGGGGAGATAGGCAAGAGACCCAGTACTTC.

The rearrangement links TRBV7-2 to TRBJ2-5, with TRBD2 matching 10 bases. Trimming took 1 base from V and 5 from J; bases not matched to a gene: 7. CDR3 length: 16 amino acids. Germline V gives CDR1 SGHTA, CDR2 FQGNSA. The CDR3 DNA follows: TGTGCCAGCAGCTTAGTAGGAGCGGGAGGGTGGGAGACCCAGTACTTC. Protein: CASSLVGAGGWETQYF.

The rearrangement links TRBV6-5 to TRBJ1-1; 8 bases line up with TRBD1. The CDR3 is made up of 13 amino acids. CDR1 MNHEY and CDR2 SVGAGI come from the germline V gene. The trim removed 6 bases at V and 8 bases at J, leaving 8 bases unmatched. The CDR3 nucleotides read TGTGCCAGCAGCCGGGGACAGGTCGAGGAAGCTTTCTTT. Translating gives CASSRGQVEEAFF.

The V call is TRBV29-1, the J call TRBJ2-1, with a possible D match to TRBD1 (5 bases). This CDR3 has 13 amino acids. The germline gives CDR1 SQVTM, CDR2 ANQGSEA. Trimming cost V 6 bases and J 12 bases, with 21 bases left between them. Written as DNA, the CDR3 is TGCAGCGTCAAAAACTTAGGGGCTGTTGGGCAGTTCTTC. It is translated as CSVKNLGAVGQFF.

The V and J genes are TRBV7-2 and TRBJ2-1, with TRBD2 identical over 15 bases. The length of the CDR3 is 17 residues. The germline V gene encodes CDR1 SGHTA and CDR2 FQGNSA. The trim removed 2 bases at V and 5 bases at J, leaving 4 bases unmatched. CDR3 sequence (DNA): TGTGCCAGCAGCTTAAGGACTAGCGGGGGGGGACACAATGAGCAGTTCTTC. This translates into CASSLRTSGGGHNEQFF.

V gene TRBV29-1 combines with J gene TRBJ2-5; 7 positions match TRBD1. The length of the CDR3 is 12 residues. With 5 bases clipped from V and 1 base from J, the junction kept 1 base outside the gene matches. CDR1 and CDR2 from the germline V gene are SQVTM and ANQGSEA. In nucleotides, the CDR3 is TGCAGCGTTTGGACAGGCCAAGAGACCCAGTACTTC. It is translated as CSVWTGQETQYF. The complete variable domain, with remaining parts taken from reference TRBV29-1 and TRBJ2-5, reads SAVISQKPSRDICQRGTSLTIQCQVDSQVTMMFWYRQQPGQSLTLIATANQGSEATYESGFVIDKFPISRPNLTFSTLTVSNMSPEDSSIYLCSVWTGQETQYFGPGTRLLVL.

V usage is TRBV18 and J usage is TRBJ2-5; TRBD2 agrees at 11 bases. Per the germline V gene, CDR1 is KGHSH and CDR2 is LQKENI. The V segment lost 3 bases and the J segment 3 bases; nucleotides outside the gene matches: 0. This CDR3 comprises 14 residues. The CDR3 DNA reads as TGTGCCAGCTCACCGGGACTAGCGGAAGAGACCCAGTACTTC. This encodes CASSPGLAEETQYF.

The chain links TRBV18 to TRBJ2-2, with D uncertain. V was trimmed by 1 base and J by 1 base, leaving 7 bases between them. The CDR3 totals 15 residues. The germline gives CDR1 KGHSH, CDR2 LQKENI. Here the CDR3 reads CASSPLQQNTGELFF. As DNA, the CDR3 is TGTGCCAGCTCACCACTACAGCAGAACACCGGGGAGCTGTTTTTT.

V usage is TRBV6-5 and J usage is TRBJ1-1, with D tentatively TRBD1 (5 bases). In germline, CDR1 is MNHEY, CDR2 SVGAGI. This CDR3 is 13 amino acids long. The V end was cut by 6 bases, the J end by 4 bases, with 12 bases between. CDR3 coding DNA: TGTGCCAGCAGAAAGTCAGGGTTCACTGAAGCTTTCTTT. Residues: CASRKSGFTEAFF.

The chain links TRBV14 to TRBJ1-6; no reliable D call. Germline V gene lookup returns CDR1 SGHDN and CDR2 FVKESK. V lost 0 bases and J 8 bases, leaving 11 bases between the germline ends. CDR3 length: 15 amino acids. CDR3 bases: TGTGCCAGCAGCCAAGATTACGGGATCCATTCACCCCTCCACTTT. Residues: CASSQDYGIHSPLHF.

The chain uses TRBV5-5 and TRBJ2-7; D gene uncertain. Germline CDR1 SGHKS, CDR2 YYEKEE (reference sequence). The CDR3 length is 15 residues. Trimming left V 0 bases short and J 6 bases short, with 16 bases between. The CDR3 region has the DNA TGTGCCAGCAGCTTGGACTGGGCCCGTTACGGCGAGCAGTACTTC. Translated: CASSLDWARYGEQYF.

This chain connects TRBV30 to TRBJ2-1; no reliable D call. The germline V gene has CDR1 GTSNPN and CDR2 SVGIG (reference sequence). Trimming stripped 5 bases from V and 0 bases from J, with 8 bases between. This CDR3 is 13 amino acids long. CDR3 sequence reads: CAWALSSYNEQFF. The DNA of the CDR3 is TGTGCCTGGGCATTGAGCTCCTACAATGAGCAGTTCTTC.

The J gene is TRBJ2-7, the V gene TRBV18; 11 nucleotides match TRBD2. The CDR3 spans 16 residues. J was trimmed by 0 bases and V by 4 bases; bases with no gene match: 5. Germline-derived CDR1 and CDR2 are KGHSH and LQKENI. The DNA for the CDR3 is TGTGCCAGCTCACTACTTAGCGGGGGGGCCTCCTACGAGCAGTACTTC. Its translation: CASSLLSGGASYEQYF.

This rearrangement joins TRBV20-1 to TRBJ2-1, with D perhaps matching TRBD2 (7 bases). Between the trimmed V and J ends, which lost 3 bases and 5 bases, there was a span of 20 bases. The CDR3 extends over 16 amino acids. CDR1 is DFQATT and CDR2 is SNEGSKA in the germline V gene (reference sequence). DNA of the CDR3: TGCAGTGCTAGTCTCGGAAGACTAGCAGGGGACAATGAGCAGTTCTTC. Its translation: CSASLGRLAGDNEQFF.

Turning to this clone: The same CDR3 is also encoded by other DNA sequences in this sample. The gene calls are TRBV5-1 and TRBJ1-4; D perhaps matches TRBD1 (6 bases). Germline loops: CDR1 SGHRS, CDR2 YFSETQ. This CDR3 comprises 14 residues. V lost 0 bases and J lost 7, with 10 bases in between. The CDR3 DNA reads as TGCGCCAGCAGCTTGGCGGGGGGCGGTGAAAAACTGTTTTTT. Its translation: CASSLAGGGEKLFF.

This chain joins TRBV29-1 and TRBJ1-4; D not certain. Germline-derived CDR1 and CDR2 are SQVTM and ANQGSEA. CDR3 length: 15 residues. V was trimmed by 5 bases and J by 4 bases, leaving 17 bases between them. The CDR3, as DNA: TGCAGCGTTCCCGAGGGTCCAGGATATAATGAAAAACTGTTTTTT. It specifies CSVPEGPGYNEKLFF.